This T cell receptor beta chain was found in a study of blood T cells in healthy people across ages. General study results and limits: Naive T cell percentage strongly correlated with TCR beta diversity. Age brought a roughly linear fall in TCR beta diversity measured per million T cells.

In regard to this clonotype: Antigen specificity is unknown.

This CDR3 region has 14 residues. The authors drew approximately 9 milliliters of peripheral blood from each donor. Then a second PCR, running roughly 7 to 11 cycles, was carried out with a sample-barcoded 5' primer and a J-beta primer mix. Every molecule of cDNA carried a tag from a template-switch adaptor with 12 random nucleotides. One entry per CDR3 protein, called by TCRdb with MiXCR from the 5' RACE reads. The profile shows hundreds of thousands of distinct CDR3 sequences, 58% of them singletons. The chain combines TRBV21-1 with TRBJ2-3; the table's TRBD1 call for D was not verified on the DNA. TRBV21-1 is a known pseudogene. The specimen was blood. The sequence came from a man under 40 in good health. The CDR3 loop is CASSKTPRQDTQYF. CDR3 DNA sequence: TGTGCCAGCAGCAAAACCCCCCGGCAAGATACGCAGTATTTT.